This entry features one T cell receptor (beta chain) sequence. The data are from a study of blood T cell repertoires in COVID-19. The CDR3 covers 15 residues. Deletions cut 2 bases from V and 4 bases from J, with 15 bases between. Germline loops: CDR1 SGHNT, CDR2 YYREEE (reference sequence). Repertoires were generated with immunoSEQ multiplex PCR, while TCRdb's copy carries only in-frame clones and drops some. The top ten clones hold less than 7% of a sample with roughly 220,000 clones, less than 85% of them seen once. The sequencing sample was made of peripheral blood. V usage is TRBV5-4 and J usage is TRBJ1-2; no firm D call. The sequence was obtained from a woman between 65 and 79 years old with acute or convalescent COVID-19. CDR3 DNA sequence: TGTGCCAGCAGCTTTTCGGTTGGGCAGTCCTATGGCTACACCTTC. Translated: CASSFSVGQSYGYTF. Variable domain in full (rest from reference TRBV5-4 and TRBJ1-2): ETGVTQSPTHLIKTRGQQVTLRCSSQSGHNTVSWYQQALGQGPQFIFQYYREEENGRGNFPPRFSGLQFPNYSSELNVNALELDDSALYLCASSFSVGQSYGYTFGSGTRLTVV.